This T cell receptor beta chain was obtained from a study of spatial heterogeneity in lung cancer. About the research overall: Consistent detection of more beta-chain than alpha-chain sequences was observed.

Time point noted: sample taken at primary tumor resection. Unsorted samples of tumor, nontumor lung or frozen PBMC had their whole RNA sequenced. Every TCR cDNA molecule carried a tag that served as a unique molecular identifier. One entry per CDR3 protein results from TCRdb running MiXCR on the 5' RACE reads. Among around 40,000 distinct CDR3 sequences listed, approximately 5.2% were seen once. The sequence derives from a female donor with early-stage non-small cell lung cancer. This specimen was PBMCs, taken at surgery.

The CDR3 loop reads CASSQTRGKRNTEAFF. The CDR3 bases are TGTGCCAGCAGCCAAACTCGGGGGAAACGTAACACTGAAGCTTTCTTT. The V gene is TRBV11-2, the J gene TRBJ1-1; a possible D gene is TRBD1 (5 bases). V was clipped by 5 bases and J by 2 bases, with 18 bases between them. This CDR3 region has 16 residues. In germline, CDR1 is SGHAT, CDR2 FQNNGV.